This passage covers 24 T cell receptor beta chains from one sample sequenced in a study of identical twins. TCRdb reanalysed the 5' RACE reads using MiXCR and keeps one entry per CDR3 protein. The sample shows 420,000 or so distinct CDR3 sequences, roughly 20% of them seen only once. Material for sequencing was naive T cells sorted from blood. The receptors derive from a man aged 50 or older in good health.

This clonotype has just a few counts. This rearrangement joins TRBV5-1 to TRBJ2-7; 10 bases align to TRBD1. In germline, CDR1 is SGHRS, CDR2 YFSETQ. Unmatched junction bases numbered 9, after V lost 4 bases and J lost 5 bases. This CDR3 spans 15 amino acids. Here the CDR3 DNA reads TGCGCCAGCAGCGCTGCGGGACAGGGGCTGGACGAGCAGTACTTC. Its translation: CASSAAGQGLDEQYF.

This rearrangement joins TRBV5-1 to TRBJ2-2, with TRBD1 matching 7 bases. This CDR3 contains 15 residues. V shed 4 bases and J 3 bases; nucleotides not matched to a gene: 6. Germline values: CDR1 SGHRS, CDR2 YFSETQ. CDR3 in DNA: TGCGCCAGCAGCCCAGTGGGGACAGACACCGGGGAGCTGTTTTTT. It codes for CASSPVGTDTGELFF.

A few counts support this clonotype. This sequence joins TRBV5-4 and TRBJ1-2, with D unclear. This CDR3 is built from 15 residues. Germline-derived CDR1 and CDR2 are SGHNT and YYREEE (reference sequence). The V and J ends lost 0 bases and 2 bases respectively, with 11 bases between them. The CDR3 is CASSLDNRGNYGYTF. CDR3 coding DNA: TGTGCCAGCAGCTTGGACAACAGAGGGAACTATGGCTACACCTTC. Full variable domain (remainder filled in from reference TRBV5-4 and TRBJ1-2): ETGVTQSPTHLIKTRGQQVTLRCSSQSGHNTVSWYQQALGQGPQFIFQYYREEENGRGNFPPRFSGLQFPNYSSELNVNALELDDSALYLCASSLDNRGNYGYTFGSGTRLTVV.

This clonotype has at least ten counts. The chain uses TRBV7-2 and TRBJ1-5; D is undetermined. The V end was cut by 3 bases, the J end by 0 bases, with 9 bases between. CDR1 SGHTA and CDR2 FQGNSA come from the germline V gene. The CDR3 has 15 amino acids. The CDR3 spells CASSLTPYSNQPQHF. The CDR3 DNA reads as TGTGCCAGCAGCTTGACACCTTATAGCAATCAGCCCCAGCATTTT. Full variable domain (outside the CDR3, taken from reference TRBV7-2 and TRBJ1-5): GAGVSQSPSNKVTEKGKDVELRCDPISGHTALYWYRQSLGQGLEFLIYFQGNSAPDKSGLPSDRFSAERTGGSVSTLTIQRTQQEDSAVYLCASSLTPYSNQPQHFGDGTRLSIL.

Regarding this clonotype: A much larger clone differs from this one at a single base, so this may be a read error. The chain recombines TRBV20-1 with TRBJ2-5, with a tentative D call TRBD2 (6 bases). Germline CDR1 DFQATT, CDR2 SNEGSKA (reference sequence). The V end was cut by 5 bases, the J end by 2 bases, with 15 bases between. This CDR3 contains 14 residues. The CDR3 DNA follows: TGCAGTGCTCTGTCCAAGCGGGTACAAGAGACCCAGTACTTC. Its protein product is CSALSKRVQETQYF.

This clonotype has ten or more counts. CDR3 loop: CASSYEAGRLYEQYF. The CDR3 nucleotides are TGTGCCAGCAGTTACGAGGCGGGGCGACTCTACGAGCAGTACTTC. This sequence joins TRBV6-2 or TRBV6-3 and TRBJ2-7, with D possibly matching TRBD2 (6 bases). CDR1 and CDR2 (germline): MNHEY, SVGEGT. The CDR3 is 15 residues long. Trimming shortened V by 2 bases and J by 3 bases, and 14 bases separated the two germline ends.

This clonotype was counted many times. The V call is TRBV7-3, the J call TRBJ2-3, with D maybe TRBD1 (6 bases). CDR1 and CDR2 (germline): SGHTA, FQGTGA. The CDR3 contains 15 residues. Trimming removed 2 bases at V and 0 bases at J, with 9 bases between. The CDR3 DNA sequence: TGTGCCAGCAGCTTAGGGGGCATTAGCACAGATACGCAGTATTTT. Residues: CASSLGGISTDTQYF. Drawing the rest from reference TRBV7-3 and TRBJ2-3, the complete variable domain is GAGVSQTPSNKVTEKGKYVELRCDPISGHTALYWYRQSLGQGPEFLIYFQGTGAADDSGLPNDRFFAVRPEGSVSTLKIQRTERGDSAVYLCASSLGGISTDTQYFGPGTRLTVL.

The rearrangement uses TRBV12-3 or TRBV12-4 and TRBJ2-3; the D gene could be TRBD1 or TRBD2 (5 bases each). V lost 8 bases, J lost 2 bases, and 8 bases lay in between. There are 12 residues in the CDR3. The CDR3: CASWDHTDTQYF. CDR3 sequence (DNA): TGTGCCAGCTGGGACCACACAGATACGCAGTATTTT.

This clonotype was observed many times. The chain recombines TRBV11-2 with TRBJ2-1, with 10 positions matching TRBD2. This CDR3 has 17 residues. J gave up 4 bases and V 0 bases, and 6 bases lay outside the gene matches. CDR1 and CDR2 from the germline V gene are SGHAT and FQNNGV. The CDR3 coding sequence is TGTGCCAGCAGCTTAGATCTCCTAGCGGGAGCATACAATGAGCAGTTCTTC. Its translation is CASSLDLLAGAYNEQFF.

Ten or more counts support this clonotype. The chain has TRBV5-1 and TRBJ2-1, with D unresolved. The CDR3 loop spans 14 amino acids. Trimming removed 0 bases at V and 2 bases at J, with 6 bases between. Per the germline V gene, CDR1 is SGHRS and CDR2 is YFSETQ. CDR3 sequence reads: CASSLVGTYNEQFF. In DNA, the CDR3 is TGCGCCAGCAGCTTGGTCGGCACCTACAATGAGCAGTTCTTC.

This chain connects TRBV20-1 to TRBJ2-7; 7 nucleotides agree with TRBD2. Trimming took 6 bases from V and 6 from J; bases not matched to a gene: 11. CDR3 length: 13 residues. Germline V gene sequence: CDR1 DFQATT, CDR2 SNEGSKA (reference sequence). The CDR3 sequence is CSAHPQIAGEQYF. The CDR3 region has the DNA TGCAGTGCCCATCCCCAAATAGCGGGCGAGCAGTACTTC.

There are many counts of this clonotype. The DNA for the CDR3 is TGTGCCAGCAGCCCGGAAACTAGCTGGGGGGTTACAGATACGCAGTATTTT. It is translated as CASSPETSWGVTDTQYF. The V call is TRBV14, the J call TRBJ2-3, with D possibly being TRBD2 (6 bases). Trimming took 4 bases from V and 3 from J, leaving 20 bases between them. The germline gives CDR1 SGHDN, CDR2 FVKESK. The CDR3 consists of 17 residues. Full variable domain (rest looked up from reference TRBV14 and TRBJ2-3): EAGVTQFPSHSVIEKGQTVTLRCDPISGHDNLYWYRRVMGKEIKFLLHFVKESKQDESGMPNNRFLAERTGGTYSTLKVQPAELEDSGVYFCASSPETSWGVTDTQYFGPGTRLTVL.

J is TRBJ1-1 and V is TRBV20-1; no definite D call. This CDR3 comprises 15 residues. Germline CDR1 is DFQATT and CDR2 is SNEGSKA (reference sequence). Between the trimmed V and J ends, which lost 3 bases and 2 bases, there was a span of 16 bases. The CDR3 loop is CSARDGSTANTEAFF. The CDR3 DNA is TGCAGTGCTAGGGACGGTTCTACGGCAAACACTGAAGCTTTCTTT.

This chain connects TRBV6-2 or TRBV6-3 to TRBJ1-5; 8 nucleotides align to TRBD1. The CDR3 runs 16 residues. Germline V gene data show CDR1 as MNHEY and CDR2 as SVGEGT. The trim removed 2 bases at V and 5 bases at J, leaving 8 bases unmatched. CDR3 coding DNA: TGTGCCAGCAGTTACGGGGTCGGACAGGGCCATCAGCCCCAGCATTTT. It is translated as CASSYGVGQGHQPQHF.

The V gene is TRBV7-6, the J gene TRBJ1-5; D perhaps matches TRBD1 (5 bases). CDR1 and CDR2 from the germline V gene are SGHVS and FNYEAQ. V lost 5 bases to trimming and J lost 5 bases, with 16 bases between them. There are 15 residues in the CDR3. CDR3 sequence reads: CASSPGPSMHQPQHF. The CDR3 coding sequence is TGTGCCAGCAGCCCGGGACCCTCGATGCATCAGCCCCAGCATTTT.

The chain joins TRBV4-1 to TRBJ2-3; TRBD1 matches at 10 bases. The CDR3 covers 17 residues. V lost 0 bases to trimming and J lost 3 bases; unmatched junction nucleotides: 6. Germline V lookup: CDR1 MGHRA, CDR2 YSYEKL. CDR3 nucleotides: TGCGCCAGCAGCCAAGAACAGGGGGACAGGGGTACAGATACGCAGTATTTT. Residues: CASSQEQGDRGTDTQYF.

The V gene is TRBV10-3, the J gene TRBJ1-6, with D hard to call. V lost 2 bases and J 4 bases, leaving 18 bases between the germline ends. CDR3 length equals 18 residues. Per the germline V gene, CDR1 is ENHRY and CDR2 is SYGVKD. Here the CDR3 DNA reads TGTGCCATCAGTGAGAGGCAGACACTCGAAGTTTATAATTCACCCCTCCACTTT. The encoded protein is CAISERQTLEVYNSPLHF.

This clonotype occurred many times. This rearrangement joins TRBV5-1 to TRBJ1-2, with D uncertain. In germline, CDR1 is SGHRS, CDR2 YFSETQ. This CDR3 contains 15 residues. V shed 0 bases and J shed 2 bases, with 11 bases lying between them. CDR3 sequence: CASSLANTGNYGYTF. The CDR3 bases are TGCGCCAGCAGCTTGGCCAATACCGGGAACTATGGCTACACCTTC.

The chain combines TRBV18 with TRBJ2-1, with D possibly TRBD1 on 6 matching bases. The CDR3 is 13 residues long. Germline V gene sequence: CDR1 KGHSH, CDR2 LQKENI. V was clipped by 5 bases and J by 6 bases, with 11 bases between them. The CDR3 is CASSATGRNEQFF. The CDR3, as DNA: TGTGCCAGCTCAGCCACAGGGCGCAATGAGCAGTTCTTC.

Many counts were recorded for this clonotype. The V call is TRBV4-3, the J call TRBJ1-1, with a tentative D call TRBD1 (5 bases). Germline CDR1 and CDR2: LGHNA and YSLEER. The CDR3 is 17 amino acids. Trimming removed 0 bases at V and 1 base at J, with 15 bases between. The CDR3 DNA is TGCGCCAGCAGCCAAGATGTAAGGGGATCCAGGAACACTGAAGCTTTCTTT. Amino acids: CASSQDVRGSRNTEAFF.

At least ten counts were recorded for this clonotype. The gene calls are TRBV20-1 and TRBJ2-2; possible D gene TRBD2, 5 bases. This CDR3 has 13 residues. Germline V gives CDR1 DFQATT, CDR2 SNEGSKA (reference sequence). Trimming removed 5 bases from V and 8 bases from J, with 15 bases in between. CDR3 DNA sequence: TGCAGTGCTCGTTCCACCCGGAGGGGGGAGCTGTTTTTT. Translated, it gives CSARSTRRGELFF.

V gene TRBV6-5 combines with J gene TRBJ2-5, with D perhaps TRBD1 (6 bases). The CDR3 length is 15 residues. V was pared by 2 bases and J by 5 bases, with 15 bases between. The germline gives CDR1 MNHEY, CDR2 SVGAGI. The CDR3 sequence: CASSYTRTDGETQYF. The DNA for the CDR3 is TGTGCCAGCAGTTACACCCGGACAGACGGGGAGACCCAGTACTTC.

In its sample, this clonotype was seen many times. This chain uses TRBV18 with TRBJ2-7; perhaps TRBD1 as D (6 bases). CDR1 is KGHSH, CDR2 LQKENI, per germline. This CDR3 has 14 amino acids. V lost 3 bases and J 6 bases, leaving 15 bases between the germline ends. The CDR3: CASSPRDTQGEQYF. The CDR3 nucleotides read TGTGCCAGCTCACCCCGGGACACCCAGGGCGAGCAGTACTTC.

V usage is TRBV7-9 and J usage is TRBJ2-1, with a possible D match to TRBD2 (6 bases). The CDR3 extends over 15 amino acids. V lost 2 bases to trimming and J lost 4 bases, with 12 bases between them. Germline CDR1 is SEHNR and CDR2 is FQNEAQ (reference sequence). Here the CDR3 reads CASSLMQEGYNEQFF. CDR3 DNA: TGTGCCAGCAGCTTAATGCAGGAGGGTTACAATGAGCAGTTCTTC.